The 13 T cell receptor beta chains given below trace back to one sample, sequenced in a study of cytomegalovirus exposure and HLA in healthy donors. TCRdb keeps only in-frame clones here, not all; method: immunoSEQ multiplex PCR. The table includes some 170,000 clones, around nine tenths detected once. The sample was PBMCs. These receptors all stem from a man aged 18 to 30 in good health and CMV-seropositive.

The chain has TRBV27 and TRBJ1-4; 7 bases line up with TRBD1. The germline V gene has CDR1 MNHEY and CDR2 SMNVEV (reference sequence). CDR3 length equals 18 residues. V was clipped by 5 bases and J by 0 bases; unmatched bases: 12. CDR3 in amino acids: CASSPLRTGLTTNEKLFF. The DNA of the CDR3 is TGTGCCAGCAGTCCGCTTCGGACAGGATTAACAACTAATGAAAAACTGTTTTTT.

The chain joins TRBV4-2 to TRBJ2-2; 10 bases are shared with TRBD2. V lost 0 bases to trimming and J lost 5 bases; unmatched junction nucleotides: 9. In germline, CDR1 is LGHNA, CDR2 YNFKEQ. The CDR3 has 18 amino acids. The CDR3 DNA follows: TGTGCCAGCAGCCAAGAAGGTCTAGCGGGAGAAAAAACCGGGGAGCTGTTTTTT. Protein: CASSQEGLAGEKTGELFF.

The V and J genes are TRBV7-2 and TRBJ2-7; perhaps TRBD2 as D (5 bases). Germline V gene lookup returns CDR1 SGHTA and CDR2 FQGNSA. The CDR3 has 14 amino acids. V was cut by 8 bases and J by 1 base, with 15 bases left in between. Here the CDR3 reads CASRFQPGSYEQYF. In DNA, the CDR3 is TGTGCCAGCCGTTTTCAACCGGGATCCTACGAGCAGTACTTC.

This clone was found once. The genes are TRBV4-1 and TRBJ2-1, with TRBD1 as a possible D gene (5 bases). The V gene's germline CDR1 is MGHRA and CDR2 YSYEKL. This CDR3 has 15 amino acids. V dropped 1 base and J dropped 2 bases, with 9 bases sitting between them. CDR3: CASSQGGPAYNEQFF. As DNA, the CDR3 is TGCGCCAGCAGCCAAGGGGGCCCGGCCTACAATGAGCAGTTCTTC.

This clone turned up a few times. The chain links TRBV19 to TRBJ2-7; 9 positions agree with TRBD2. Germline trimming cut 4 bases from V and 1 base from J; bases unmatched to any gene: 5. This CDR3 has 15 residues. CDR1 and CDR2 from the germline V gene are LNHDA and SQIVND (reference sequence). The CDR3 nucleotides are TGTGCCAGTAGTACACTGAGCGGGAGGTCCTACGAGCAGTACTTC. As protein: CASSTLSGRSYEQYF. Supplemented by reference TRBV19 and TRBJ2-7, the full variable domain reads DGGITQSPKYLFRKEGQNVTLSCEQNLNHDAMYWYRQDPGQGLRLIYYSQIVNDFQKGDIAEGYSVSREKKESFPLTVTSAQKNPTAFYLCASSTLSGRSYEQYFGPGTRLTVT.

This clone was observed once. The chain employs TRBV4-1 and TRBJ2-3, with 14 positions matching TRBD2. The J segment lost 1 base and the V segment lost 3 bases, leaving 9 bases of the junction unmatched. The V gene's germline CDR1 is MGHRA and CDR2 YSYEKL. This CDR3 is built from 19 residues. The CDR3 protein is CASSQGTSGGYGGTDTQYF. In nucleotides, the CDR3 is TGCGCCAGCAGCCAGGGGACTAGCGGGGGCTATGGCGGCACAGATACGCAGTATTTT.

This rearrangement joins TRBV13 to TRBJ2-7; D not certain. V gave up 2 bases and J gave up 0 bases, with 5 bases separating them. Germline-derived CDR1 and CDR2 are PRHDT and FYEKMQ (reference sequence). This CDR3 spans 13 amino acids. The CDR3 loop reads CASSLRSSYEQYF. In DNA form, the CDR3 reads TGTGCCAGCAGCTTAAGGAGCTCCTACGAGCAGTACTTC.

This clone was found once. The CDR3 region has the DNA TGTGCCAGCAGTTCCGGGACAGGTATGAATCAGCCCCAGCATTTT. As protein: CASSSGTGMNQPQHF. The chain has TRBV6-5 and TRBJ1-5, with TRBD1 identical over 8 bases. CDR1 is MNHEY and CDR2 is SVGAGI in the germline V gene. Losses at the gene ends were 4 bases for V and 4 bases for J; bases not matched to a gene: 6. The CDR3 is 15 amino acids.

The CDR3 sequence is CASSLEALHTQNEQFF. DNA of the CDR3: TGTGCCAGCAGCTTAGAGGCCCTTCACACACAGAATGAGCAGTTCTTC. V usage is TRBV7-8 and J usage is TRBJ2-1; D unresolved. The CDR3 loop spans 16 amino acids. Germline CDR1 SGHVS, CDR2 FQNEAQ. Trimming took off 1 base at V and 7 bases at J, with 17 bases between the two ends.

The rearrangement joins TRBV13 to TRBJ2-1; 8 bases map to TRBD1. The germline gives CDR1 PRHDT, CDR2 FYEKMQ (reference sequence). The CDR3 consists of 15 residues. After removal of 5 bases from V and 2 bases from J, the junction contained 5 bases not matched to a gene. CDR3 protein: CASSAKDRAYNEQFF. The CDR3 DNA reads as TGTGCCAGCAGCGCTAAGGACAGGGCCTACAATGAGCAGTTCTTC.

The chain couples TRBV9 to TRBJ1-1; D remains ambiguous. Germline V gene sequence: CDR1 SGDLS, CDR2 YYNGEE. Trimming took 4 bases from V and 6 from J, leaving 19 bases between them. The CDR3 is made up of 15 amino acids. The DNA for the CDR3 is TGTGCCAGCAGCCCTAGCGCCTACCCGGGATCTGAAGCTTTCTTT. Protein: CASSPSAYPGSEAFF.

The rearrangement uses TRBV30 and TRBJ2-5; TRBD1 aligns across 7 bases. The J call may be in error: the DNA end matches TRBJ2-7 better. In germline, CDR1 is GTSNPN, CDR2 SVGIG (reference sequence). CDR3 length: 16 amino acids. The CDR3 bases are TGTGCCTGGAGAGGACGAGACGGACAGGAATGGTACGAGCAGTACTTC. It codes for CAWRGRDGQEWYEQYF.

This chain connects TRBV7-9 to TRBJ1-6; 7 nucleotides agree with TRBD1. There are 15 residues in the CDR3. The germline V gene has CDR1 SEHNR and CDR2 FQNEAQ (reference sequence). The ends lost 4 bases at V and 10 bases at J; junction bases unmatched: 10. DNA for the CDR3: TGTGCCAGCAGCTCCATTGGAGGGGGCGCATCACCCCTCCACTTT. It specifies CASSSIGGGASPLHF.